What follows are 30 T cell receptor beta chains derived from one specimen sequenced in a study of CD8 T cells in ankylosing spondylitis. TCRdb fed the 5' RACE reads into MiXCR, producing one record per CDR3 protein. The table shows hundreds of thousands of distinct CDR3 sequences, with 12% occurring only once. These receptors' antigens are unknown. Study observations and caveats: Ankylosing spondylitis blood seemed to carry a telltale TCR beta motif made of several highly homologous variants.

Sequencing was performed on blood, either unsorted or a sorted T cell fraction (not recorded which). The origin of the receptors is a male donor with ankylosing spondylitis.

This clonotype was detected many times. The V call is TRBV7-3, the J call TRBJ2-3; no definite D call. CDR1 and CDR2 from the germline V gene are SGHTA and FQGTGA. With 5 bases removed from V and 6 bases from J, the gap between germline ends came to 12 bases. The CDR3 extends over 13 amino acids. The CDR3 DNA is TGTGCCAGCAGCATACGACGAGAGGATACGCAGTATTTT. It codes for CASSIRREDTQYF.

This clonotype came up many times. The rearrangement joins TRBV29-1 to TRBJ1-1, with a tentative D call TRBD1 (5 bases). The germline gives CDR1 SQVTM, CDR2 ANQGSEA. This CDR3 is built from 12 residues. V gave up 7 bases and J gave up 3 bases, with 12 bases separating them. CDR3 region: CSALGTDTEAFF. In nucleotides, the CDR3 is TGCAGCGCCCTGGGGACCGACACTGAAGCTTTCTTT.

The rearrangement links TRBV7-9 to TRBJ2-5, with 7 bases lining up with TRBD2. V lost 5 bases and J lost 1; bases outside the gene matches: 10. Germline CDR1 reads SEHNR; CDR2 reads FQNEAQ (reference sequence). The CDR3 extends over 16 amino acids. CDR3 region: CASSPRSTSAQETQYF. CDR3 nucleotide sequence: TGTGCCAGCAGCCCTAGGAGTACTAGCGCCCAAGAGACCCAGTACTTC.

V usage is TRBV15 and J usage is TRBJ2-7; D ambiguous. Trimming cost V 0 bases and J 4 bases, with 16 bases left between them. The germline V gene has CDR1 LNHNV and CDR2 YYDKDF (reference sequence). The CDR3 is 16 residues long. The DNA of the CDR3 is TGTGCCACCAGCAGAGATCGAGGTAGAGTCCATTACGAGCAGTACTTC. Translated: CATSRDRGRVHYEQYF. The full variable domain, its missing parts supplied by reference TRBV15 and TRBJ2-7, is DAMVIQNPRYQVTQFGKPVTLSCSQTLNHNVMYWYQQKSSQAPKLLFHYYDKDFNNEADTPDNFQSRRPNTSFCFLDIRSPGLGDTAMYLCATSRDRGRVHYEQYFGPGTRLTVT.

This clonotype was seen more than once but under ten times. The chain employs TRBV20-1 and TRBJ2-4; D not certain. The germline V gene encodes CDR1 DFQATT and CDR2 SNEGSKA (reference sequence). The CDR3 length is 14 residues. V lost 1 base to trimming and J lost 0 bases, with 7 bases between them. The CDR3 region is CSARASRAKNIQYF. The CDR3 DNA reads TGCAGTGCTAGAGCATCGAGAGCCAAAAACATTCAGTACTTC.

In its sample, this clonotype was seen many times. V usage is TRBV20-1 and J usage is TRBJ1-2; tentatively, D is TRBD1 (5 bases). Germline V gene sequence: CDR1 DFQATT, CDR2 SNEGSKA (reference sequence). CDR3 length: 12 amino acids. V lost 3 bases and J 3 bases, leaving 8 bases between the germline ends. As DNA, the CDR3 is TGCAGTGCTAGCAGGGTAGACTATGGCTACACCTTC. It encodes CSASRVDYGYTF.

The sample holds many counts of this clonotype. The chain combines TRBV10-3 with TRBJ1-1, with D uncertain. CDR3 length: 12 residues. Per the germline V gene, CDR1 is ENHRY and CDR2 is SYGVKD. V was trimmed by 2 bases and J by 5 bases, leaving 6 bases between them. The CDR3, as DNA: TGTGCCATCAGTGAGGGTATGACTGAAGCTTTCTTT. As protein: CAISEGMTEAFF.

This clonotype was detected ten times or more. This chain joins TRBV20-1 and TRBJ1-2, with D possibly being TRBD1 (6 bases). Germline CDR1 reads DFQATT; CDR2 reads SNEGSKA (reference sequence). V lost 6 bases and J lost 3, with 11 bases in between. The length of the CDR3 is 12 residues. This chain's CDR3 is CSANRDYYGYTF. The CDR3 nucleotides read TGCAGTGCCAACAGGGACTACTATGGCTACACCTTC.

This clonotype was counted many times. The V gene is TRBV6-1, the J gene TRBJ2-3; TRBD2 matches at 7 bases. V lost 6 bases, J lost 4 bases, and 4 bases stayed unmatched. The CDR3 contains 13 residues. CDR1 is MNHNS, CDR2 SASEGT, per germline. CDR3 sequence (DNA): TGTGCCAGCAGAAGGAGCGGGGCAGATACGCAGTATTTT. Residues: CASRRSGADTQYF.

This clonotype was counted many times. Sequence at one end of the junction differs from germline and may be a read error. The V gene is TRBV5-1, the J gene TRBJ2-3; 11 nucleotides align to TRBD2. The CDR3 runs 16 residues. The V gene's germline CDR1 is SGHRS and CDR2 YFSETQ. The CDR3 nucleotides read TGTGCTAGCAGCTCAGGACTAGCGGGTTCCACAGATACGCAGTATTTT. It yields the protein CASSSGLAGSTDTQYF.

This clonotype was picked up a small number of times. This chain connects TRBV7-9 to TRBJ1-2; no definite D call. The CDR3 runs 13 residues. From germline, CDR1 is SEHNR and CDR2 FQNEAQ (reference sequence). V was trimmed by 1 base and J by 4 bases, leaving 7 bases between them. Here the CDR3 DNA reads TGTGCCAGCAGCTTAGTTGCGGTCTATGGCTACACCTTC. It translates to CASSLVAVYGYTF.

This clonotype came up a few times. The chain employs TRBV28 and TRBJ2-2; perhaps TRBD1 as D (6 bases). Germline CDR1 MDHEN, CDR2 SYDVKM. This CDR3 region has 14 residues. V was trimmed by 5 bases and J by 5 bases, leaving 12 bases between them. CDR3 nucleotides: TGTGCCAGCAGTCCCCCTAGGGGGACCGGGGAGCTGTTTTTT. Protein: CASSPPRGTGELFF.

This clonotype was seen more than once but under ten times. The V call is TRBV29-1, the J call TRBJ2-3, with 10 nucleotides matching TRBD1. The ends lost 1 base at V and 2 bases at J; junction bases unmatched: 3. This CDR3 spans 15 amino acids. Germline CDR1 and CDR2: SQVTM and ANQGSEA. This chain's CDR3 is CSVEGTGGNTDTQYF. CDR3 nucleotide sequence: TGCAGCGTTGAAGGGACAGGGGGAAACACAGATACGCAGTATTTT.

In this sample, this clonotype turned up a few times. CDR3 DNA sequence: TGTGCCAGCAGCTTATTTGCCAGGCAAGAGACCCAGTACTTC. Protein sequence: CASSLFARQETQYF. The rearrangement uses TRBV7-2 and TRBJ2-5; D is ambiguous. Germline CDR1 is SGHTA and CDR2 is FQGNSA. This CDR3 comprises 14 residues. The V and J ends lost 2 bases and 2 bases respectively, with 9 bases between them.

There are many counts of this clonotype. The chain joins TRBV20-1 to TRBJ2-1, with 7 positions matching TRBD1. CDR1 DFQATT and CDR2 SNEGSKA come from the germline V gene (reference sequence). The CDR3 is 14 residues long. V lost 8 bases, J lost 6 bases, and 13 bases stayed unmatched. This CDR3 reads CSSIEAGGRNEQFF. The CDR3 DNA follows: TGCAGTTCCATCGAGGCAGGGGGTCGCAATGAGCAGTTCTTC.

This chain connects TRBV10-3 to TRBJ2-2; D is tentatively TRBD1 or TRBD2 (6 bases each). Looked up from germline, CDR1 is ENHRY and CDR2 is SYGVKD. Trimming shortened V by 4 bases and J by 0 bases, and 9 bases separated the two germline ends. This CDR3 is 15 amino acids long. The CDR3 here is CAISGRDTNTGELFF. The CDR3 nucleotides are TGTGCCATCAGTGGGCGGGACACGAACACCGGGGAGCTGTTTTTT.

The sample holds a few counts of this clonotype. The genes are TRBV6-5 and TRBJ2-7; D is tentatively TRBD1 or TRBD2 (5 bases each). Germline V gives CDR1 MNHEY, CDR2 SVGAGI. CDR3 size: 16 residues. Trimming removed 4 bases from V and 2 bases from J, with 18 bases in between. CDR3 sequence: CASSWSGARAAYEQYF. In DNA form, the CDR3 reads TGTGCCAGCAGTTGGTCCGGGGCCAGAGCAGCCTACGAGCAGTACTTC.

This chain links TRBV7-2 with TRBJ2-3; a possible D gene is TRBD1 (6 bases). V was shortened by 0 bases and J by 4 bases, with 8 bases between the two germline ends. This CDR3 has 14 residues. CDR1 SGHTA and CDR2 FQGNSA come from the germline V gene. The CDR3 DNA reads TGTGCCAGCAGCTTAGCGCCAGGGGCAGATACGCAGTATTTT. Its protein is CASSLAPGADTQYF.

The gene calls are TRBV11-2 and TRBJ2-1; 12 positions match TRBD2. V lost 2 bases and J lost 8; bases outside the gene matches: 4. CDR3 length: 15 amino acids. CDR1 SGHAT and CDR2 FQNNGV come from the germline V gene. The CDR3 protein is CASSLRLAGEDEQFF. The CDR3 region has the DNA TGTGCCAGCAGCTTAAGACTAGCGGGAGAGGATGAGCAGTTCTTC.

This clonotype has a handful of counts. The chain couples TRBV12-5 to TRBJ2-3; D might be TRBD1 or TRBD2, each matching 5 bases. The CDR3 runs 13 residues. The V end was cut by 3 bases, the J end by 4 bases, with 8 bases between. Looked up from germline, CDR1 is LGHNT and CDR2 is FRNRAP. CDR3 coding DNA: TGTGCTAGTGGTTTCCGGGGCTCAGATACGCAGTATTTT. This sequence encodes CASGFRGSDTQYF.

This clonotype was recorded many times. The chain links TRBV5-1 to TRBJ2-1, with 8 bases fitting TRBD2. J was trimmed by 5 bases and V by 1 base; bases with no gene match: 2. CDR1 is SGHRS and CDR2 is YFSETQ in the germline V gene. This CDR3 is built from 14 residues. In DNA form, the CDR3 reads TGCGCCAGCAGCTTGAGCGGGGGACACAATGAGCAGTTCTTC. Its protein product is CASSLSGGHNEQFF.

This clonotype occurred a few times. The chain carries TRBV20-1 and TRBJ2-7; TRBD1 matches at 9 bases. CDR1 and CDR2 from the germline V gene are DFQATT and SNEGSKA (reference sequence). CDR3 length: 13 amino acids. Trimming took 5 bases from V and 2 from J; bases not matched to a gene: 4. This chain's CDR3 is CSAGWTGAYEQYF. DNA for the CDR3: TGCAGTGCTGGATGGACAGGGGCCTACGAGCAGTACTTC.

The chain has TRBV9 and TRBJ1-1; D not resolved. The V gene lost 0 bases and the J gene lost 5 bases, with 11 bases spanning the gap. The CDR3 is 14 residues long. From germline, CDR1 is SGDLS and CDR2 YYNGEE. CDR3 bases: TGTGCCAGCAGCGTAGTGACATTGGAGACTGAAGCTTTCTTT. Amino acid sequence: CASSVVTLETEAFF.

This clonotype has more than one count but fewer than ten. The genes are TRBV27 and TRBJ2-7; possibly TRBD2 for D (5 bases). Trimming took off 5 bases at V and 2 bases at J, with 16 bases between the two ends. The CDR3 extends over 15 amino acids. Germline CDR1 MNHEY, CDR2 SMNVEV (reference sequence). CDR3 protein: CASSRHRDRTYEQYF. Here the CDR3 DNA reads TGTGCCAGCAGTCGCCACCGGGATAGGACCTACGAGCAGTACTTC.

This chain uses TRBV12-3 or TRBV12-4 with TRBJ2-7, with 11 bases lining up with TRBD2. The V gene end was trimmed by 2 bases and the J gene end by 0 bases; junction bases not matched to a gene: 6. CDR3 length: 17 residues. The CDR3 sequence is CASSLRLAGGFSYEQYF. The CDR3 DNA reads TGTGCCAGCAGTTTAAGGCTAGCGGGAGGATTCTCCTACGAGCAGTACTTC.

The gene calls are TRBV5-1 and TRBJ2-5; 8 bases are shared with TRBD2. V lost 3 bases and J lost 5; bases outside the gene matches: 12. Germline CDR1 SGHRS, CDR2 YFSETQ. The CDR3 runs to 16 residues. The CDR3 nucleotides read TGCGCCAGCAGCTGGGGGATAGCGGGAATTGGGGAGACCCAGTACTTC. It codes for CASSWGIAGIGETQYF.

J is TRBJ1-6 and V is TRBV11-2; D is undetermined. Trimming removed 5 bases at V and 7 bases at J, with 12 bases between. The V gene's germline CDR1 is SGHAT and CDR2 FQNNGV. CDR3 length equals 14 residues. The CDR3, as DNA: TGTGCCAGCAGCCGGGTGGCTTCGAATTCACCCCTCCACTTT. Protein sequence: CASSRVASNSPLHF.

This clonotype was observed many times. The chain carries TRBV29-1 and TRBJ2-3, with 9 bases lining up with TRBD2. This CDR3 is built from 16 residues. J gave up 0 bases and V 3 bases, and 7 bases lay outside the gene matches. Germline V gives CDR1 SQVTM, CDR2 ANQGSEA. The CDR3 loop is CSVEFASGASTDTQYF. DNA of the CDR3: TGCAGCGTTGAGTTTGCTAGCGGGGCCAGCACAGATACGCAGTATTTT.

The chain links TRBV5-1 to TRBJ2-7; D ambiguous. The length of the CDR3 is 16 residues. CDR1 is SGHRS, CDR2 YFSETQ, per germline. Deletions cut 5 bases from V and 1 base from J, with 19 bases between. CDR3 in DNA: TGCGCCAGCAGAGAGGCGTGGAAGCGTAATTCCTACGAGCAGTACTTC. Its translation is CASREAWKRNSYEQYF.

The chain is built from TRBV4-2 and TRBJ2-1; D not resolved. V was trimmed by 1 base and J by 5 bases, leaving 9 bases between them. Germline CDR1 LGHNA, CDR2 YNFKEQ. CDR3 length: 14 amino acids. Here the CDR3 reads CASSQGYKDNEQFF. CDR3 nucleotide sequence: TGTGCCAGCAGCCAAGGCTACAAGGACAATGAGCAGTTCTTC.